In its sample, the clone carrying this T cell receptor (beta chain) was seen once. Its antigen is unknown. V was pared by 0 bases and J by 5 bases, with 10 bases between. CDR3 length: 14 amino acids. Germline loops: CDR1 KGHSH, CDR2 LQKENI. This sample was taken from a study of CD8 T cells in ankylosing spondylitis. Findings of the study overall: Relatively scarce in peripheral blood, disease-linked clones were CD8+. Blood from ankylosing spondylitis patients appeared to carry a characteristic roughly 8-variant TCR beta motif. It was reported that disease-linked clones were significantly enriched in matched ankylosing spondylitis synovial fluid.

The TCR beta libraries were generated through quantitative 5'-RACE incorporating molecular barcodes. From the 5' RACE reads, TCRdb called clonotypes with MiXCR, one entry per CDR3 protein. The sample has some 90,000 distinct CDR3 sequences; around 30% are singletons. This sequence originates from a male donor with ankylosing spondylitis or in good health (not recorded which). The specimen was blood, either unsorted or a sorted T cell fraction (not recorded which). V usage is TRBV18 and J usage is TRBJ1-1; a possible D gene is TRBD1 (5 bases). The CDR3 bases are TGTGCCAGCTCACCACCGTTAGGGGTAACTGAAGCTTTCTTT. Protein: CASSPPLGVTEAFF.